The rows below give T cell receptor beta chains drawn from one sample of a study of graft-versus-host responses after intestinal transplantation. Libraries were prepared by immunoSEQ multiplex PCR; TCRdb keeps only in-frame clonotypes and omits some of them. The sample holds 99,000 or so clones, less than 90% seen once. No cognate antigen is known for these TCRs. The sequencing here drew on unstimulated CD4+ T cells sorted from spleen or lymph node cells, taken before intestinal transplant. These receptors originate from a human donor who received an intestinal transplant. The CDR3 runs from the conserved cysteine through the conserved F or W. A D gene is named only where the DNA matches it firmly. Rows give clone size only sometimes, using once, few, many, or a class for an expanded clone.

DNA: TGTGCCAGCAGATCAGACAGAGATCAGCCCCAGCATTTT
CDR3: CASRSDRDQPQHF
size: NA
D: NA
V: TRBV2
J: TRBJ1-5

DNA: TGTGCCTGGCAGGGCTATGGCTACACCTTC
CDR3: CAWQGYGYTF
size: NA
D: NA
V: TRBV30
J: TRBJ1-2

DNA: TGTGCCAGCAGTTCCTACAGGGGAGGCGGTGAAAAACTGTTTTTT
CDR3: CASSSYRGGGEKLFF
size: NA
D: TRBD1
V: TRBV6-5
J: TRBJ1-4

DNA: TGTGCCAGCTCACCACGGGGCGGCTCTGGGGCCAACGTCCTGACTTTC
CDR3: CASSPRGGSGANVLTF
size: NA
D: NA
V: TRBV18
J: TRBJ2-6

DNA: TGTGCCAGCAGCGCGGAGGGTGAGCAGTTCTTC
CDR3: CASSAEGEQFF
size: NA
D: NA
V: TRBV9
J: TRBJ2-1

DNA: TGTGCCAGCAGCAAGAATGGGGATTCGACCCTCCACTTT
CDR3: CASSKNGDSTLHF
size: NA
D: NA
V: TRBV7-6
J: TRBJ1-6

DNA: TGTGCCAGCAGCCACGGTGAAATGAACACTGAAGCTTTCTTT
CDR3: CASSHGEMNTEAFF
size: once
D: NA
V: TRBV7-9
J: TRBJ1-1

DNA: TGTGCCAGCTCACCGGCACAGGTCAATCAGCCCCAGCATTTT
CDR3: CASSPAQVNQPQHF
size: NA
D: NA
V: TRBV18
J: TRBJ1-5

DNA: TGTGCCAGCAGCTTACTGCCGGGGATCTCTGGAAACACCATATATTTT
CDR3: CASSLLPGISGNTIYF
size: NA
D: NA
V: TRBV7-2
J: TRBJ1-3

DNA: TGCGCCAGCAGCCGGAATACGGGGGTCCGCACAGATACGCAGTATTTT
CDR3: CASSRNTGVRTDTQYF
size: NA
D: NA
V: TRBV4-1
J: TRBJ2-3

DNA: TGTGCCAGCAGCTTGGCAAAGGGCGGAGACACTGAAGCTTTCTTT
CDR3: CASSLAKGGDTEAFF
size: NA
D: NA
V: TRBV5-4
J: TRBJ1-1

DNA: TGTGCCAGCAGCTTAGCGGGCTCCTACAATGAGCAGTTCTTC
CDR3: CASSLAGSYNEQFF
size: NA
D: NA
V: TRBV11-2
J: TRBJ2-1

DNA: TGTGCCGCAAACCCTTCCGGGACAGCGAACACTGAAGCTTTCTTT
CDR3: CAANPSGTANTEAFF
size: NA
D: NA
V: TRBV21-1
J: TRBJ1-1

DNA: TGTGCCAGCAGCAGAAAACAGGGGTTGAACACTGAAGCTTTCTTT
CDR3: CASSRKQGLNTEAFF
size: few
D: TRBD1
V: TRBV28
J: TRBJ1-1

DNA: TGTGCGGGCACGAGCTCCTACAATGAGCAGTTCTTC
CDR3: CAGTSSYNEQFF
size: NA
D: NA
V: TRBV30
J: TRBJ2-1

DNA: TGTGCCAGCAGTTACCGAGGACAGGGGAGAGCAGATACGCAGTATTTT
CDR3: CASSYRGQGRADTQYF
size: few
D: TRBD1
V: TRBV6-5
J: TRBJ2-3

DNA: TGCGCCAGCAGCCCCGGGGAGACTTCACCCCTCCACTTT
CDR3: CASSPGETSPLHF
size: NA
D: NA
V: TRBV5-1
J: TRBJ1-6

DNA: TGTGCCAGCAGTCCCGGACAGGGAGGTATGAACACTGAAGCTTTCTTT
CDR3: CASSPGQGGMNTEAFF
size: once
D: TRBD1
V: TRBV7-9
J: TRBJ1-1

DNA: TGTGCCAGCAGCGTAGCTCCAGTGAACACTGAAGCTTTCTTT
CDR3: CASSVAPVNTEAFF
size: once
D: NA
V: TRBV9
J: TRBJ1-1

DNA: TGTGCCAGTAGTATCCTACATCACAGGGATCTTGGCAATCAGCCCCAGCATTTT
CDR3: CASSILHHRDLGNQPQHF
size: NA
D: NA
V: TRBV19
J: TRBJ1-5

DNA: TGTGCCAGCAATGACAGGTCGAACACCGGGGAGCTGTTTTTT
CDR3: CASNDRSNTGELFF
size: NA
D: NA
V: TRBV28
J: TRBJ2-2

DNA: TGTGCCAGCAGTTCGACAGGGGGCAGTTCACCCCTCCACTTT
CDR3: CASSSTGGSSPLHF
size: NA
D: TRBD1
V: TRBV11-2
J: TRBJ1-6

DNA: TGTGCCAGCAGCTTGGAGCTACCAGCCTACGAGCAGTACTTC
CDR3: CASSLELPAYEQYF
size: NA
D: NA
V: TRBV7-4
J: TRBJ2-7

DNA: TGTGCCAGCTCACCCCGACAGGCCCGCGAGTCCGAGCAGTACTTC
CDR3: CASSPRQARESEQYF
size: NA
D: NA
V: TRBV18
J: TRBJ2-7

DNA: TGTGCCAGCGGATACAGTGTTTCTGGAAACACCATATATTTT
CDR3: CASGYSVSGNTIYF
size: once
D: NA
V: TRBV7-6
J: TRBJ1-3

DNA: TGCGCCAGCAGTAAGGGGGACAGGGAAACCGGGGAGCTGTTTTTT
CDR3: CASSKGDRETGELFF
size: few
D: TRBD1
V: TRBV10-1
J: TRBJ2-2

DNA: TGTGCCAGCAGCCCGAGGGCTAGCGGAAACTACGAGCAGTACTTC
CDR3: CASSPRASGNYEQYF
size: NA
D: TRBD2
V: TRBV11-2
J: TRBJ2-7

DNA: TGTGCCAGCAGCTTTACGGGACAGGAGCGCTATGGCTACACCTTC
CDR3: CASSFTGQERYGYTF
size: NA
D: TRBD1
V: TRBV11-2
J: TRBJ1-2

DNA: TGCGCCAGCAGCTTGGATGAGGGGGCCGCTTTCTTT
CDR3: CASSLDEGAAFF
size: NA
D: TRBD1
V: TRBV5-1
J: TRBJ1-1

DNA: TGTGCCAGCAGCTTCGGTCCGCGGAAAAACACCGGGGAGCTGTTTTTT
CDR3: CASSFGPRKNTGELFF
size: NA
D: NA
V: TRBV7-6
J: TRBJ2-2

DNA: TGTGCCAGCGGGAGTTCCCTCTCTGGAAACACCATATATTTT
CDR3: CASGSSLSGNTIYF
size: NA
D: NA
V: TRBV27
J: TRBJ1-3

DNA: TGTGCCAGCACCCACTCCGGGACCGACCCCGGGGAGCTGTTTTTT
CDR3: CASTHSGTDPGELFF
size: NA
D: NA
V: TRBV6-6
J: TRBJ2-2

DNA: TGTGCCAGCGGCCTAATAAATGAGCAGTTCTTC
CDR3: CASGLINEQFF
size: NA
D: NA
V: TRBV13
J: TRBJ2-1

DNA: TGTGCCAGCAGCTGGCGGACAGGGTACAATGAGCAGTTCTTC
CDR3: CASSWRTGYNEQFF
size: NA
D: TRBD1
V: TRBV11-2
J: TRBJ2-1

DNA: TGTGCCAGCAGCTCTTCCGTAGGGAACACTGAAGCTTTCTTT
CDR3: CASSSSVGNTEAFF
size: once
D: NA
V: TRBV7-9
J: TRBJ1-1

DNA: TGTGCCGTGGGGGGGTCCGAATACGAGCAGTACTTC
CDR3: CAVGGSEYEQYF
size: few
D: TRBD2
V: TRBV10-3
J: TRBJ2-7

DNA: TGTGCCAGCAGTTGGGGGTACTCCTACAATGAGCAGTTCTTC
CDR3: CASSWGYSYNEQFF
size: NA
D: NA
V: TRBV27
J: TRBJ2-1

DNA: TGTGCTAGTGGCCTTGAGGTTGGGACAGGTGCCCCCTACGAGCAGTACTTC
CDR3: CASGLEVGTGAPYEQYF
size: NA
D: TRBD1
V: TRBV12-5
J: TRBJ2-7

DNA: TGTGCCTGGACTCCGACAGGGGCCTCCCGGCGGTGGGGAGCTTTCTTT
CDR3: CAWTPTGASRRWGAFF
size: NA
D: TRBD1
V: TRBV30
J: TRBJ1-1

DNA: TGTGCCAGCAGCTTGGTGGCGACTGAAGCTTTCTTT
CDR3: CASSLVATEAFF
size: NA
D: NA
V: TRBV5-4
J: TRBJ1-1

DNA: TGTGCCAGTAAGGTGCTGCCCAACACCGGGGAGCTGTTTTTT
CDR3: CASKVLPNTGELFF
size: NA
D: NA
V: TRBV19
J: TRBJ2-2

DNA: TGTGCCAGCAGGCAAACAGGAGATACGCAGTATTTT
CDR3: CASRQTGDTQYF
size: NA
D: NA
V: TRBV2
J: TRBJ2-3

DNA: TGTGCCAGCAGCGTAGGGGGACAGATCAATGAAAAACTGTTTTTT
CDR3: CASSVGGQINEKLFF
size: NA
D: TRBD1
V: TRBV9
J: TRBJ1-4

DNA: TGTGCCAGCAGTTCGCCGGGGGTGGCCTCACCCCTCCACTTT
CDR3: CASSSPGVASPLHF
size: NA
D: NA
V: TRBV6-5
J: TRBJ1-6

DNA: TGTGCCACTAGGGACCTCCAAGAGACCCAGTACTTC
CDR3: CATRDLQETQYF
size: NA
D: NA
V: TRBV10-3
J: TRBJ2-5

DNA: TGTGCCTGGAACACTCCGGGACTAGCGGGACTCGAGCAGTACTTC
CDR3: CAWNTPGLAGLEQYF
size: once
D: TRBD2
V: TRBV30
J: TRBJ2-7

DNA: TGCGCCAGCAGCCAAAAAGGTTGGGCGGGTGCTAACGATGAGCAGTTCTTC
CDR3: CASSQKGWAGANDEQFF
size: NA
D: NA
V: TRBV4-1
J: TRBJ2-1

DNA: TGTGCCAGCAGCGGGGGGGCTGGGGATACGCAGTATTTT
CDR3: CASSGGAGDTQYF
size: NA
D: NA
V: TRBV9
J: TRBJ2-3

DNA: TGTGCCAGTAGTGCTATACAGGGGAACACCGGGGAGCTGTTTTTT
CDR3: CASSAIQGNTGELFF
size: NA
D: NA
V: TRBV19
J: TRBJ2-2

DNA: TGTGCCAGCAGCCAGCGGACTAAACTACAAGAGACCCAGTACTTC
CDR3: CASSQRTKLQETQYF
size: NA
D: NA
V: TRBV14
J: TRBJ2-5